The rows below give T cell receptor beta chains drawn from one sample of a study of shared clonotypes between healthy human individuals. The assay was immunoSEQ multiplex PCR, and TCRdb's table has in-frame clones only and misses some. This sample has a few hundred thousand clones, with roughly 97% found just once. The sample was naive CD4+ T cells sorted from blood. Receptor source: a woman in her 30s in good health. Both conserved end residues are part of each CDR3. D genes are given only for firm matches. Size tells how often a clone was seen (once, few, many) or the class of an expanded clone, and some rows leave it out.

d_gene,v_gene,j_gene,abundance,CDR3aa,CDR3nt
NA,TRBV28,TRBJ2-7,NA,CASSLSGGPNEQYF,TGTGCCAGCAGTTTATCTGGAGGGCCCAACGAGCAGTACTTC
TRBD1,TRBV28,TRBJ1-1,NA,CASSPETGYQAFF,TGTGCCAGCAGTCCCGAGACAGGGTACCAAGCTTTCTTT
TRBD2,TRBV27,TRBJ2-7,NA,CASSPRGGGNYEQYF,TGTGCCAGCAGTCCCAGGGGCGGGGGGAATTACGAGCAGTACTTC
TRBD1,TRBV27,TRBJ2-1,NA,CASRSDRGLSYNEQFF,TGTGCCAGCCGATCCGACAGGGGCCTTTCCTACAATGAGCAGTTCTTC
TRBD2,TRBV6-1,TRBJ2-7,NA,CASSVAGGSSYEQYF,TGTGCCAGCAGTGTAGCGGGAGGGTCCTCCTACGAGCAGTACTTC
NA,TRBV12-5,TRBJ2-3,NA,CASGFGADTQYF,TGTGCTAGTGGTTTCGGTGCAGATACGCAGTATTTT
TRBD2,TRBV28,TRBJ2-7,once,CASSFQLAGGSYEQYF,TGTGCCAGCAGTTTCCAACTAGCGGGAGGCTCCTACGAGCAGTACTTC
TRBD1,TRBV11-3,TRBJ2-2,NA,CASSLDIGTDTGELFF,TGTGCCAGCAGCTTAGATATTGGGACAGACACCGGGGAGCTGTTTTTT
TRBD2,TRBV5-1,TRBJ2-1,once,CASSPPGLAGYYNEQFF,TGCGCCAGCAGCCCACCGGGACTAGCGGGGTATTACAATGAGCAGTTCTTC
NA,TRBV29-1,TRBJ2-2,NA,CSARTLLNTGELFF,TGCAGCGCGCGGACTCTACTTAACACCGGGGAGCTGTTTTTT
NA,TRBV7-8,TRBJ1-1,once,CASSPESNTEAFF,TGTGCCAGCAGCCCCGAGTCAAACACTGAAGCTTTCTTT
NA,TRBV21-1,TRBJ2-7,NA,CASSKEDKRLGEQYF,TGTGCCAGCAGCAAAGAGGATAAGAGGTTGGGGGAGCAGTACTTC
NA,TRBV5-5,TRBJ2-7,NA,CASSNDSPYEQYF,TGTGCCAGCAGCAACGACAGCCCCTACGAGCAGTACTTC
NA,TRBV2,TRBJ1-4,NA,CASSLRGMGKLFF,TGTGCCAGCAGTTTGAGGGGGATGGGGAAACTGTTTTTT
NA,TRBV4-1,TRBJ2-1,NA,CASSQQESGSQQFF,TGCGCCAGCAGCCAACAGGAGTCAGGGTCTCAACAGTTCTTC
TRBD2,TRBV6-5,TRBJ2-7,NA,CASSYSGRSYEQYF,TGTGCCAGCAGTTACTCCGGGAGGAGCTACGAGCAGTACTTC
TRBD2,TRBV6-5,TRBJ2-7,NA,CASSPSGRANNEQYF,TGTGCCAGCAGCCCGAGCGGGAGGGCCAACAACGAGCAGTACTTC
NA,TRBV20-1,TRBJ1-1,NA,CSGGGSAFF,TGCAGTGGGGGGGGATCAGCTTTCTTT
TRBD1,TRBV7-9,TRBJ2-3,NA,CASSPRTGTDTQYF,TGTGCCAGCAGCCCACGGACAGGGACAGATACGCAGTATTTT
NA,TRBV5-4,TRBJ2-3,once,CATQLVHSTDTQYF,TGTGCCACGCAACTAGTCCATAGCACAGATACGCAGTATTTT
TRBD2,TRBV7-2,TRBJ2-7,NA,CASVPGTSVFYEQYF,TGTGCCAGCGTACCAGGGACTAGCGTCTTCTACGAGCAGTACTTC
NA,TRBV30,TRBJ1-5,NA,CAWSMGLQPQHF,TGTGCCTGGAGTATGGGGTTACAGCCCCAGCATTTT
TRBD1,TRBV19,TRBJ2-5,NA,CASSYRGETQYF,TGTGCCAGTAGTTACAGGGGGGAGACCCAGTACTTC
TRBD2,TRBV28,TRBJ2-1,NA,CASSLTTSGNRVEQFF,TGTGCCAGCAGTTTGACCACTAGCGGGAATAGGGTTGAGCAGTTCTTC
TRBD1,TRBV19,TRBJ2-7,NA,CATKDRRSYEQYF,TGTGCCACTAAGGACAGGCGATCCTACGAGCAGTACTTC
NA,TRBV19,TRBJ1-5,NA,CASSMSSNQPQHF,TGTGCCAGTAGTATGTCTAGCAATCAGCCCCAGCATTTT
NA,TRBV5-1,TRBJ2-7,NA,CASSPGGQGAHGWYEQYF,TGCGCCAGCAGCCCCGGGGGGCAGGGGGCACATGGTTGGTACGAGCAGTACTTC
TRBD1,TRBV18,TRBJ1-2,NA,CASRPGTGSNYGYTF,TGTGCCAGCCGACCCGGGACAGGGAGTAACTATGGCTACACCTTC
TRBD2,TRBV19,TRBJ2-1,NA,CASSISGSLYNEQFF,TGTGCCAGTAGTATTAGCGGGAGTCTCTACAATGAGCAGTTCTTC
NA,TRBV6-1,TRBJ1-1,NA,CASRFKLNTEAFF,TGTGCCAGCAGATTCAAACTGAACACTGAAGCTTTCTTT
TRBD2,TRBV11-2,TRBJ2-7,NA,CASSSGSGRNYEQYF,TGTGCCAGCAGCTCAGGTAGCGGGAGGAATTACGAGCAGTACTTC
NA,TRBV2,TRBJ1-1,NA,CATKLVRANTEAFF,TGTGCCACAAAATTAGTCCGGGCGAACACTGAAGCTTTCTTT
NA,TRBV5-4,TRBJ2-6,NA,CASSYRQSSSNVLTF,TGTGCCAGCAGCTACCGCCAGTCCTCATCCAACGTCCTGACTTTC
NA,TRBV10-3,TRBJ2-1,NA,CAISEALSRGQRGNEQFF,TGTGCCATCAGTGAGGCCCTGAGTCGCGGCCAGAGGGGCAATGAGCAGTTCTTC
NA,TRBV6-5,TRBJ2-3,NA,CASSVLQDNTDTQYF,TGTGCCAGCAGTGTACTCCAGGATAACACAGATACGCAGTATTTT
TRBD1,TRBV11-2,TRBJ2-1,NA,CASSQISGQNNEQFF,TGTGCCAGCAGCCAAATTTCGGGACAGAACAATGAGCAGTTCTTC
TRBD1,TRBV9,TRBJ1-2,NA,CASSPQGAGGYTF,TGTGCCAGCAGCCCCCAGGGGGCTGGCGGCTACACCTTC
NA,TRBV4-1,TRBJ1-3,NA,CASSQGASGNTIYF,TGCGCCAGCAGCCAAGGTGCCTCTGGAAACACCATATATTTT
NA,TRBV4-1,TRBJ1-2,NA,CASSQAGTNYGYTF,TGCGCCAGCAGCCAAGCGGGGACCAATTATGGCTACACCTTC
TRBD1,TRBV6-6,TRBJ2-2,NA,CASRTTGGASSGELFF,TGTGCCAGCAGGACCACAGGGGGCGCGTCCAGCGGGGAGCTGTTTTTT
TRBD1,TRBV7-3,TRBJ2-4,NA,CASSPTGEGNIQYF,TGTGCCAGCAGCCCGACAGGGGAAGGGAACATTCAGTACTTC
NA,TRBV19,TRBJ2-1,NA,CASSTPGIRSYNEQFF,TGTGCCAGTAGTACCCCAGGGATCAGGTCCTACAATGAGCAGTTCTTC
NA,TRBV7-9,TRBJ1-1,NA,CASSASWGHTEAFF,TGTGCCAGCAGCGCGTCGTGGGGCCACACTGAAGCTTTCTTT
TRBD1,TRBV28,TRBJ1-1,NA,CASSLNRGRGTEAFF,TGTGCCAGCAGCTTGAACAGGGGGCGCGGCACTGAAGCTTTCTTT
NA,TRBV20-1,TRBJ1-2,few,CSASPGVGYTF,TGCAGTGCTAGTCCAGGGGTCGGCTACACCTTC
TRBD1,TRBV28,TRBJ1-2,NA,CASSLGDRGTTNYGYTF,TGTGCCAGCAGTTTGGGGGACAGGGGCACAACCAACTATGGCTACACCTTC
TRBD1,TRBV10-1,TRBJ2-3,NA,CASSRGQGGTDTQYF,TGCGCCAGCAGTCGAGGACAGGGGGGCACAGATACGCAGTATTTT
NA,TRBV4-1,TRBJ2-7,NA,CASSPNMEEYEQYF,TGCGCCAGCAGCCCTAACATGGAGGAATACGAGCAGTACTTC
NA,TRBV2,TRBJ2-1,NA,CASSGTGGLVGEQFF,TGTGCCAGCAGTGGAACAGGAGGCCTGGTGGGTGAGCAGTTCTTC
NA,TRBV6-6,TRBJ1-1,NA,CASTLPQGTEAFF,TGTGCCAGCACCTTACCACAGGGCACTGAAGCTTTCTTT
TRBD1,TRBV28,TRBJ2-4,NA,CASSLSWTGGFGKNIQYF,TGTGCCAGCAGTTTATCATGGACAGGGGGCTTCGGCAAAAACATTCAGTACTTC
NA,TRBV27,TRBJ2-2,NA,CASSFQRPGAGELFF,TGTGCCAGCAGTTTTCAGAGGCCGGGTGCCGGGGAGCTGTTTTTT
NA,TRBV5-4,TRBJ2-5,NA,CASSSGANQETQYF,TGTGCCAGCAGTAGCGGAGCTAACCAAGAGACCCAGTACTTC
NA,TRBV18,TRBJ1-5,NA,CASSSSELRQPQHF,TGTGCCAGCTCATCCTCTGAGTTACGACAGCCCCAGCATTTT
NA,TRBV4-1,TRBJ2-7,NA,CASSHPSRDPANEQYF,TGCGCCAGCAGCCATCCGTCCCGGGACCCGGCTAACGAGCAGTACTTC
NA,TRBV28,TRBJ1-1,NA,CASSLAMNTEAFF,TGTGCCAGCAGTTTGGCGATGAACACTGAAGCTTTCTTT
TRBD1,TRBV28,TRBJ2-7,NA,CASSPGTGVRREQYF,TGTGCCAGCAGCCCCGGGACAGGGGTGCGTCGCGAGCAGTACTTC
TRBD1,TRBV2,TRBJ1-2,NA,CASRRTGGDYGYTF,TGTGCCAGCAGGAGGACAGGGGGAGACTATGGCTACACCTTC
TRBD1,TRBV18,TRBJ1-5,NA,CASSPPGQSNQPQHF,TGTGCCAGCTCACCCCCGGGACAGAGTAATCAGCCCCAGCATTTT